The entry below gives a single TCR beta chain sequence along with its context. Its specificity is not known. This sample is part of a study of long-term antiretroviral therapy in people with HIV. The study, taken as a whole, reports: Gathering of blood took place between the mid-2000s and the late 2010s, possibly under older ART regimens.

They ran version v3.0 of the immunoSEQ assay at survey level. Assay used: immunoSEQ multiplex PCR; TCRdb lists only in-frame clones, some missing. The sample consists of tens of thousands of clones, roughly 95% of them appearing once. Germline CDR1 SQVTM, CDR2 ANQGSEA. This CDR3 region has 11 residues. V lost 8 bases and J 2 bases, leaving 9 bases between the germline ends. The chain employs TRBV29-1 and TRBJ1-2; D remains ambiguous. The clonotype originates from a man aged 25-45 years with HIV. This material consisted of unsorted PBMCs, taken 6.5 to 6.9 years after starting antiretroviral therapy. CDR3 in DNA: TGCAGCTTCGGTTCCAACTATGGCTACACCTTC. Translation: CSFGSNYGYTF.